This section outlines one TCR beta chain sequence together with its context. Which antigen it targets is not known. Qualities for individual bases were not recorded, and no much larger clone is one base off. The data belong to a study of shared clonotypes between healthy human individuals (TCRdb year 2020). Background on the whole study: The cohort comprised two women and a few men aged 18 to 49 years. Per donor, leukapheresis produced somewhere between about 0.8 and 9 billion PBMCs. For each donor, CD4 naive and CD4 memory were each given three plates, CD8 naive was given two plates, and CD8 memory was given one plate. Different laboratories and diverse techniques were used to prepare libraries and sequence TCR repertoires, to increase sequencing depth and limit assay-specific biases. The study deeply sequenced blood TCR repertoires of about 5 healthy adults to estimate repertoire size and the extent of clonotype sharing between individuals.

Overall study outcomes, separate from this receptor: Even with the large sequencing depth, rarefaction of the sorted-subset datasets indicated that sequencing was incomplete. Pairwise subsampling indicated that sequencing depth was expected to affect the degree of clonotype sharing among donors. Only blood was sampled, and tissue TCR repertoires likely differ from those in blood. Across a handful of donors, 5% to 6% of naive CD4, roughly 3.8% of naive CD8, 2% to 2.5% of memory CD4, and under 0.45% of memory CD8 clonotypes were shared. Because the study included a small number of donors, the genetic and exposure-history diversity represented was limited. Estimated clonotype richness was generally larger for naive than for memory subsets. Compared with non-shared clonotypes, clonotypes shared by all four sorted-subset donors had higher generation probabilities.

TCR CDR3 regions were amplified from genomic DNA by multiplex PCR using the deep immunoSEQ assay. Genomic DNA extracted from each cell subset was distributed evenly over all wells of several immunoSEQ 96-well plates, and each plate served as one replicate. For sorted subsets, 150 to 200 ng genomic DNA, equal to about 30,000 T cell genomes, was loaded into each replicate PCR. Purified libraries were quantified with a Qubit 3.0 fluorometer, sized on a Bioanalyzer 2100, and re-quantified with the KAPA Library Quantification kit. Each immunoSEQ 96-well plate was sequenced on its own single-read 150-cycle Illumina NextSeq 550 flow cell. Concerning the study's data processing: Because the immunoSEQ output included only junctional sequences and no quality scores, the filtering could not be the same as the filtering used for full-length reads. Sequences were annotated with PyIR, a Python wrapper for IgBLAST v1.9, and V/J genes and CDR3 were assigned using IMGT germline references. Reads were filtered out if the reads had weak V/J assignments (E-value above 1e-6), no CDR3, stop codons, out-of-frame junctions, or ambiguous translated residues. V3J clonotypes were defined as sequences sharing the same inferred V gene, J gene, and CDR3 amino acid sequence. Percentage overlap between repertoires was calculated by dividing the number of shared unique clonotypes by the size of the smaller repertoire. Repertoire richness was assessed with RTK rarefaction, the Chao1 estimator, and Recon v2.1 estimates of unobserved clonotypes. Generation probabilities were computed with OLGA for all TCRbeta clonotypes obtained by the gDNA method from several donors. The clones in this table, taken by TCRdb from immuneACCESS, are in-frame only. Not every clone is retained; where verified, under half of the shortfall comes from an unresolved V gene, and the cause of the rest is unknown. V and J calls and clone size follow that table, whereas D and trimming were derived from the DNA. The sample profile shows approximately 530,000 clones; roughly 95% of them were found once. The ten biggest clones cover approximately 0.067% of the sample.

Donors were healthy HIV-negative adults with no recently reported acute infections or vaccinations. All donors were Caucasian adults living in Nashville, Tennessee, USA. CD4+ T cells were enriched by magnetic negative selection; naive cells were then positively selected on CD45RA, and the negative fraction formed the memory subset. Blood was obtained by leukapheresis, after which PBMCs were separated by Ficoll-Histopaque density gradient centrifugation and cryopreserved in liquid nitrogen vapor phase. Purity and quantity of every magnetically sorted T cell population were checked by analytical flow cytometry. Genomic DNA was isolated from every sorted fraction and measured by UV absorbance on a Nanodrop 2000c. V loses 6 bases, J loses 4 bases, and the germline ends lie 10 bases apart. The CDR3 starts with the cysteine, ends with the phenylalanine, and has 14 residues. The retained sequence is limited to the CDR3, 42 bases, with the frame set at the first base. The germline V gene (reference sequence) specifies LNHDA as CDR1 and SQIVND as CDR2.

Input material: naive CD4+ T cells sorted from blood. The sample's cell subset or site label, in plain terms: CD45RA+ positively selected. This receptor was obtained from a woman aged 30 to 39 in good health. The chain uses TRBV19 and TRBJ1-6; the D gene identity is not certain. The CDR3 here reads CASRTEDYNSPLHF. The DNA reads as follows: TGTGCCAGTAGGACGGAGGATTATAATTCACCCCTCCACTTT.